One sample yielded the 15 T cell receptor beta chains listed below, sequenced in a study of blood T cell repertoires in COVID-19. TCRdb keeps only in-frame clones here, not all; method: immunoSEQ multiplex PCR. This sample has 100,000 to 150,000 clones, with over 75% found just once. Material: peripheral blood. The receptors derive from a man older than 75 with active or convalescent COVID-19.

A single count supports this clone. The genes are TRBV30 and TRBJ2-7, with D maybe TRBD2 (5 bases). The CDR3 runs 12 residues. V was clipped by 0 bases and J by 5 bases, with 8 bases between them. CDR1 GTSNPN and CDR2 SVGIG come from the germline V gene (reference sequence). The CDR3: CAWSVNGNEQYF. CDR3 nucleotide sequence: TGTGCCTGGAGTGTAAACGGGAACGAGCAGTACTTC.

The rearrangement uses TRBV2 and TRBJ2-1; the match to TRBD2 covers 9 bases. Germline CDR1 is SNHLY and CDR2 is FYNNEI. This CDR3 is built from 17 residues. The V segment lost 8 bases and the J segment 7 bases; nucleotides outside the gene matches: 18. CDR3 bases: TGTGCCAGCTTCGGGGTAGCGGGAGATGGGATGGGGAATGAGCAGTTCTTC. It codes for CASFGVAGDGMGNEQFF.

This clone was counted a few times. The CDR3 spells CASSPLTGIVMGYTGELFF. The CDR3 DNA is TGTGCCAGCAGCCCCCTGACAGGGATCGTGATGGGCTACACCGGGGAGCTGTTTTTT. This chain connects TRBV9 to TRBJ2-2, with 7 bases identical to TRBD1. Losses at the gene ends were 4 bases for V and 3 bases for J; bases not matched to a gene: 18. The CDR3 has 19 residues. Germline V gene lookup returns CDR1 SGDLS and CDR2 YYNGEE.

A single count supports this clone. V is TRBV3-1 (or the pseudogene TRBV3-2) and J is TRBJ1-3; the match to TRBD1 covers 9 bases. Germline lookup yields CDR1 LGHDT and CDR2 YNNKEL (reference sequence). The J segment lost 8 bases and the V segment lost 3 bases, leaving 11 bases of the junction unmatched. The CDR3 sequence is 16 residues long. CDR3 nucleotides: TGTGCCAGCAGCCAGAGGACCGGGACAGGGAGGGACACCATATATTTT. Translation gives CASSQRTGTGRDTIYF.

This clone was found once. The chain has TRBV5-1 and TRBJ2-5; D is unclear. Germline V CDR1 and CDR2: SGHRS, YFSETQ. V lost 0 bases to trimming and J lost 5 bases, with 14 bases between them. The CDR3 extends over 15 amino acids. CDR3 in DNA: TGCGCCAGCAGCTTGGCGTTAGTAGGAGCTGAGACCCAGTACTTC. This gives the protein CASSLALVGAETQYF.

The chain recombines TRBV7-6 with TRBJ2-1; D is ambiguous. Trimming stripped 2 bases from V and 8 bases from J, with 10 bases between. This CDR3 contains 13 residues. CDR1 is SGHVS, CDR2 FNYEAQ, per germline. CDR3 residues: CASSLTPSDEQFF. CDR3 bases: TGTGCCAGCAGCTTAACCCCTTCAGATGAGCAGTTCTTC. The full variable domain, completed using reference TRBV7-6 and TRBJ2-1, is GAGVSQSPRYKVTKRGQDVALRCDPISGHVSLYWYRQALGQGPEFLTYFNYEAQQDKSGLPNDRFSAERPEGSISTLTIQRTEQRDSAMYRCASSLTPSDEQFFGPGTRLTVL.

The chain employs TRBV5-1 and TRBJ2-1; 9 bases match TRBD1. Unmatched junction bases numbered 6, after V lost 6 bases and J lost 8 bases. The CDR3 contains 13 residues. CDR1 SGHRS and CDR2 YFSETQ come from the germline V gene. The CDR3 region is CASTRDRDYEQFF. The CDR3 DNA is TGCGCCAGCACCAGGGACAGGGACTATGAGCAGTTCTTC.

This chain links TRBV10-3 with TRBJ1-5; a weak D match, TRBD1 (6 bases). Germline CDR1 is ENHRY and CDR2 is SYGVKD. This CDR3 spans 15 amino acids. The ends were cut back, 0 bases at V and 5 bases at J, with 11 bases in the middle. The CDR3 region is CAISESSGADQPQHF. In DNA, the CDR3 is TGTGCCATCAGTGAGTCCTCAGGGGCGGATCAGCCCCAGCATTTT.

This chain connects TRBV24-1 to TRBJ2-7, with D maybe TRBD1 (6 bases). The V end lost 4 bases, the J end lost 1 base, and 13 bases lay between the germline ends. Germline lookup yields CDR1 KGHDR and CDR2 SFDVKD. The CDR3 is made up of 15 amino acids. Here the CDR3 DNA reads TGTGCCACCAGTGACAATACAGGGTATTCCTACGAGCAGTACTTC. Translated: CATSDNTGYSYEQYF.

This chain joins TRBV27 and TRBJ2-7; possibly TRBD1 for D (6 bases). Trimming removed 11 bases from V and 4 bases from J, with 18 bases in between. The CDR3 spans 13 residues. The V gene's germline CDR1 is MNHEY and CDR2 SMNVEV (reference sequence). The CDR3 nucleotides read TGTGCCTCCCGGGGCAAGGGGGTTTACGAGCAGTACTTC. This translates into CASRGKGVYEQYF.

The chain has TRBV4-2 and TRBJ2-5; no definite D call. The CDR3 sequence is 13 residues long. CDR1 and CDR2 from the germline V gene are LGHNA and YNFKEQ. Trimming took off 1 base at V and 0 bases at J, with 3 bases between the two ends. This chain's CDR3 is CASSQAYQETQYF. CDR3 DNA sequence: TGTGCCAGCAGCCAAGCTTACCAAGAGACCCAGTACTTC.

This chain uses TRBV7-8 with TRBJ1-5, with D maybe TRBD1 (5 bases). Germline V lookup: CDR1 SGHVS, CDR2 FQNEAQ. Trimming took 1 base from V and 1 from J, leaving 8 bases between them. The CDR3 extends over 15 amino acids. The CDR3 protein is CASSLVGVSNQPQHF. CDR3 sequence (DNA): TGTGCCAGCAGCTTAGTAGGGGTGAGCAATCAGCCCCAGCATTTT.

CDR3 region: CATSRDISRGATAEAFF. CDR3 sequence (DNA): TGTGCCACCAGCAGAGACATTAGTAGGGGCGCGACCGCTGAAGCTTTCTTT. J is TRBJ1-1 and V is TRBV15; tentatively, D is TRBD1 (5 bases). The V and J ends lost 0 bases and 6 bases respectively, with 20 bases between them. CDR1 is LNHNV, CDR2 YYDKDF, per germline (reference sequence). CDR3 length: 17 residues. The complete variable domain, with remaining parts taken from reference TRBV15 and TRBJ1-1, reads DAMVIQNPRYQVTQFGKPVTLSCSQTLNHNVMYWYQQKSSQAPKLLFHYYDKDFNNEADTPDNFQSRRPNTSFCFLDIRSPGLGDTAMYLCATSRDISRGATAEAFFGQGTRLTVV.

The chain couples TRBV2 to TRBJ2-5; tentatively, D is TRBD2 (6 bases). With 5 bases removed from V and 6 bases from J, the gap between germline ends came to 16 bases. The CDR3 has 14 residues. From germline, CDR1 is SNHLY and CDR2 FYNNEI. The CDR3 DNA is TGTGCCAGCAGTTCCTATACGGGGGTTAAGACCCAGTACTTC. It encodes CASSSYTGVKTQYF.

With regard to this clone: This specimen includes other DNA sequences encoding the same CDR3. This sequence joins TRBV18 and TRBJ1-1; TRBD1 matches at 7 bases. There are 13 residues in the CDR3. Unmatched junction bases numbered 3, after V lost 2 bases and J lost 6 bases. Germline lookup yields CDR1 KGHSH and CDR2 LQKENI. CDR3 amino acids: CASSPGQGAEAFF. In nucleotides, the CDR3 is TGTGCCAGCTCACCAGGCCAGGGGGCTGAAGCTTTCTTT.